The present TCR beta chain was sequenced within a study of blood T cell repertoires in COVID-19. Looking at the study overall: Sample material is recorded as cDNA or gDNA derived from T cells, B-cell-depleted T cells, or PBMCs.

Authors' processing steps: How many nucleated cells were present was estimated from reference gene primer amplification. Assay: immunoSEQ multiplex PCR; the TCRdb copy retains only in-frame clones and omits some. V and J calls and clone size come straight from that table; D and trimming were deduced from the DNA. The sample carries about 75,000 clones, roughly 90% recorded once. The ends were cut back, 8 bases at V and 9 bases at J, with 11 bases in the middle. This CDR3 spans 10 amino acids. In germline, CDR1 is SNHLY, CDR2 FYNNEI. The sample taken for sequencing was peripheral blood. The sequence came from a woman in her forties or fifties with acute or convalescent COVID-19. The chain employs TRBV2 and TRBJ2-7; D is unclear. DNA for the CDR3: TGTGCCAGCTCGACTTATTCGCAGTACTTC. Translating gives CASSTYSQYF.